This TCR beta chain was captured by sequencing in a study of cytomegalovirus exposure and HLA in healthy donors. The PCR made use of 60 Vbeta and 13 Jbeta primers. TCRdb's table, derived via immunoSEQ multiplex PCR, lists solely in-frame clones and lacks some. The sample lists about 70,000 clones, more than 80% occurring once. The germline V gene has CDR1 MDHEN and CDR2 SYDVKM. Trimming cost V 8 bases and J 8 bases, with 15 bases left between them. The CDR3 runs to 12 residues. Comments on this clone: Its specificity is unknown.

Study-wide results and limits: Researchers reported in a later analysis that a missense DCLRE1C variant was tied to TCR beta V- and J-gene trimming. With further analysis later on, most CMV-associated TCR beta chains appeared HLA-restricted. According to the study, roughly 160 TCR beta chains were cytomegalovirus-associated.

Source material: PBMCs. The chain combines TRBV28 with TRBJ1-2, with a possible D match to TRBD1 (6 bases). The origin of this receptor is a woman younger than 45 in good health and CMV-seronegative. CDR3 in DNA: TGTGCCAGCGAATCAGGGGTCGGGGGCTACACCTTC. Amino acid sequence: CASESGVGGYTF.